One and the same sample provided the 28 T cell receptor beta chains below, sequenced in a study of blood T cell repertoires in COVID-19. The data were produced by immunoSEQ multiplex PCR, yet TCRdb's version contains in-frame clones alone and is incomplete. The table lists about 390,000 clones, approximately 87% of them singletons. The sequencing sample was made of PBMCs or T cells enriched from blood (not recorded which). All receptors derive from a woman between 45 and 60 years old who had recovered from COVID-19.

V usage is TRBV4-1 and J usage is TRBJ2-7; the D is unclear. Germline assignment: CDR1 MGHRA and CDR2 YSYEKL. V was shortened by 4 bases and J by 0 bases, with 13 bases between the two germline ends. The CDR3 is 15 amino acids. This CDR3 reads CASSLLGGVSYEQYF. DNA for the CDR3: TGCGCCAGCAGCCTCCTCGGCGGAGTCTCCTACGAGCAGTACTTC.

This clone was seen once. V and J are TRBV30 and TRBJ2-2; D unclear. The germline V and J ends were trimmed by 2 bases and 4 bases, with 14 bases remaining between them. The CDR3 covers 15 residues. Germline assignment: CDR1 GTSNPN and CDR2 SVGIG (reference sequence). CDR3 DNA: TGTGCCTGGAGTTCAGACACCCGATTCACCGGGGAGCTGTTTTTT. Its protein is CAWSSDTRFTGELFF.

The chain uses TRBV4-2 and TRBJ2-7, with 7 bases that match TRBD1. The junction had 8 bases not matched to a gene; V was cut back by 0 bases and J by 3 bases. Germline lookup yields CDR1 LGHNA and CDR2 YNFKEQ. There are 16 residues in the CDR3. CDR3 in amino acids: CASSQEGRGLLYEQYF. In DNA form, the CDR3 reads TGTGCCAGCAGCCAAGAGGGTAGGGGGCTTCTCTACGAGCAGTACTTC.

This chain joins TRBV4-3 and TRBJ1-2, with 9 bases matching TRBD1. The CDR3 runs 16 residues. CDR1 is LGHNA and CDR2 is YSLEER in the germline V gene. The V segment lost 5 bases and the J segment 8 bases; nucleotides outside the gene matches: 15. Here the CDR3 DNA reads TGCGCCAGCAGCGAACAGGGGGCGCAAGGGTCATGGGGCTACACCTTC. It codes for CASSEQGAQGSWGYTF.

The V and J genes are TRBV5-6 and TRBJ2-7; D is perhaps TRBD1 (6 bases). Per the germline V gene, CDR1 is SGHDT and CDR2 is YYEEEE. Trimming left V 1 base short and J 6 bases short, with 11 bases between. The CDR3 extends over 13 amino acids. For the CDR3, the DNA is TGTGCCAGCAGCTTGTCCAGGGGCACCGAGCAGTACTTC. Protein product: CASSLSRGTEQYF.

V usage is TRBV7-6 and J usage is TRBJ1-4, with D uncertain. From germline, CDR1 is SGHVS and CDR2 FNYEAQ. The V gene lost 2 bases and the J gene lost 0 bases, with 10 bases spanning the gap. The CDR3 is made up of 16 amino acids. Written as DNA, the CDR3 is TGTGCCAGCAGCTTATTGAGGGTAGCAACTAATGAAAAACTGTTTTTT. This translates into CASSLLRVATNEKLFF.

This chain connects TRBV12-5 to TRBJ1-1, with TRBD1 as a possible D gene (6 bases). Germline V lookup: CDR1 LGHNT, CDR2 FRNRAP. The length of the CDR3 is 13 residues. V was trimmed by 6 bases and J by 5 bases, leaving 13 bases between them. CDR3 in DNA: TGTGCTAGTGGCCGAGGGGGATTGACTGAAGCTTTCTTT. This gives the protein CASGRGGLTEAFF.

The chain joins TRBV4-1 to TRBJ2-1; TRBD1 is a possible D gene (5 bases). V gave up 4 bases and J gave up 9 bases, with 13 bases separating them. The germline gives CDR1 MGHRA, CDR2 YSYEKL. CDR3 length: 13 amino acids. The CDR3 reads CASSPEWGSEQFF. For the CDR3, the DNA is TGCGCCAGCAGCCCTGAATGGGGCTCTGAGCAGTTCTTC.

CDR3 in DNA: TGTGCCAGCAGCCTCTCGGCGGCTCCAAACTATGGCTACACCTTC. Translated: CASSLSAAPNYGYTF. The chain recombines TRBV7-9 with TRBJ1-2, with D hard to call. Per germline, CDR1 SEHNR and CDR2 FQNEAQ (reference sequence). Trimming removed 5 bases at V and 2 bases at J, with 15 bases between. CDR3 size: 15 residues.

The chain carries TRBV28 and TRBJ2-7; 8 bases agree with TRBD2. This CDR3 has 12 residues. Germline-derived CDR1 and CDR2 are MDHEN and SYDVKM. With V trimmed by 6 bases and J by 6 bases, 4 bases remained unmatched. The CDR3 nucleotides are TGTGCCAGCAGCAGCGGGGGAGGCGAGCAGTACTTC. Translation: CASSSGGGEQYF. The whole variable domain, remainder taken from reference TRBV28 and TRBJ2-7, is DVKVTQSSRYLVKRTGEKVFLECVQDMDHENMFWYRQDPGLGLRLIYFSYDVKMKEKGDIPEGYSVSREKKERFSLILESASTNQTSMYLCASSSGGGEQYFGPGTRLTVT.

V gene TRBV5-4 combines with J gene TRBJ1-1; 8 bases align to TRBD1. The germline V gene encodes CDR1 SGHNT and CDR2 YYREEE (reference sequence). This CDR3 spans 14 amino acids. V lost 1 base, J lost 12 bases, and 11 bases stayed unmatched. The DNA of the CDR3 is TGTGCCAGCAGCTTGAGCACGGACAGGGCGGTAACTTTCTTT. It codes for CASSLSTDRAVTFF.

The V gene is TRBV28, the J gene TRBJ2-6; TRBD1 might be the D (6 bases). The CDR3 runs to 15 residues. Germline CDR1 is MDHEN and CDR2 is SYDVKM. Trimming stripped 6 bases from V and 0 bases from J, with 9 bases between. CDR3 in amino acids: CASRAQGSGANVLTF. The CDR3 nucleotides read TGTGCCAGCAGGGCACAGGGCTCTGGGGCCAACGTCCTGACTTTC.

The V and J genes are TRBV5-1 and TRBJ2-1; 7 nucleotides match TRBD1. This CDR3 contains 16 residues. Looked up from germline, CDR1 is SGHRS and CDR2 is YFSETQ. Trimming cost V 0 bases and J 2 bases; bases outside gene matches: 5. CDR3 in amino acids: CASSLGQGVPYNEQFF. DNA for the CDR3: TGCGCCAGCAGCTTGGGGCAGGGGGTTCCCTACAATGAGCAGTTCTTC.

V and J are TRBV5-1 and TRBJ1-4; 12 bases line up with TRBD1. CDR1 and CDR2 from the germline V gene are SGHRS and YFSETQ. V was pared by 4 bases and J by 5 bases, with 3 bases of the junction left unmatched. The CDR3 spans 15 residues. CDR3 coding DNA: TGCGCCAGCAGCCAGGGACAGGGGGCAAATGAAAAACTGTTTTTT. The encoded protein is CASSQGQGANEKLFF. Looking up the rest from reference TRBV5-1 and TRBJ1-4 gives the full variable domain: KAGVTQTPRYLIKTRGQQVTLSCSPISGHRSVSWYQQTPGQGLQFLFEYFSETQRNKGNFPGRFSGRQFSNSRSEMNVSTLELGDSALYLCASSQGQGANEKLFFGSGTQLSVL.

The CDR3 region has the DNA TGTGCCTGGAGTGCTGGGGGACACCCCTACGAGCAGTACTTC. Translating it yields CAWSAGGHPYEQYF. This chain joins TRBV30 and TRBJ2-7, with D possibly matching TRBD1 (6 bases). The germline V gene encodes CDR1 GTSNPN and CDR2 SVGIG (reference sequence). V was clipped by 1 base and J by 2 bases, with 12 bases between them. CDR3 length equals 14 residues.

The CDR3 sequence is CASSLEVSGETQYF. CDR3 bases: TGTGCCAGCAGCTTAGAAGTCTCAGGAGAGACCCAGTACTTC. The J gene is TRBJ2-5, the V gene TRBV7-2; D unresolved. Trimming left V 1 base short and J 4 bases short, with 10 bases between. The CDR3 length is 14 residues. The germline V gene encodes CDR1 SGHTA and CDR2 FQGNSA.

The chain employs TRBV7-9 and TRBJ1-4; no definite D call. The CDR3 is 14 residues long. Germline CDR1 and CDR2: SEHNR and FQNEAQ (reference sequence). V was pared by 8 bases and J by 7 bases, with 17 bases between. Here the CDR3 reads CASGRAESGEKLFF. The CDR3 nucleotides are TGTGCCAGCGGCCGAGCTGAATCGGGTGAAAAACTGTTTTTT.

V is TRBV4-2 and J is TRBJ2-1; TRBD2 aligns across 7 bases. V lost 4 bases, J lost 3 bases, and 6 bases stayed unmatched. Germline CDR1 is LGHNA and CDR2 is YNFKEQ. This CDR3 has 15 amino acids. CDR3 DNA sequence: TGTGCCAGCAGCCGAAGCGGGACTGACTACAATGAGCAGTTCTTC. This gives the protein CASSRSGTDYNEQFF.

Comments on this clone: Relative to the germline gene, one junction end is altered; a read error may explain this. The gene calls are TRBV7-7 and TRBJ2-2, with 7 bases fitting TRBD2. There are 15 residues in the CDR3. The germline V gene has CDR1 SSHAT and CDR2 FNYEAQ (reference sequence). The CDR3 coding sequence is TGTGCTAGCAGCTTATCGGGGGGTAACACCGGGGAGCTGTTTTTT. Translation: CASSLSGGNTGELFF.

V gene TRBV2 combines with J gene TRBJ1-1; D is possibly TRBD1 (6 bases). This CDR3 contains 18 residues. Germline lookup yields CDR1 SNHLY and CDR2 FYNNEI. V was pared by 2 bases and J by 2 bases, with 21 bases between. CDR3: CASSEIGPGTHLNTEAFF. CDR3 nucleotide sequence: TGTGCCAGCAGTGAAATTGGACCTGGGACACACCTAAACACTGAAGCTTTCTTT.

This clone was recorded once. The chain carries TRBV2 and TRBJ2-2; 7 positions match TRBD1. With 4 bases clipped from V and 5 bases from J, the junction kept 7 bases outside the gene matches. The CDR3 has 15 residues. The germline V gene encodes CDR1 SNHLY and CDR2 FYNNEI. This CDR3 reads CASSGRQGLTGELFF. The CDR3, as DNA: TGTGCCAGCAGTGGAAGACAGGGTTTAACCGGGGAGCTGTTTTTT.

V gene TRBV6-6 combines with J gene TRBJ1-2, with 8 bases fitting TRBD1. V was pared by 5 bases and J by 4 bases, with 6 bases of the junction left unmatched. The CDR3 is 14 amino acids. Per germline, CDR1 MNHNY and CDR2 SVGAGI (reference sequence). This CDR3 reads CASSLDRAAYGYTF. DNA for the CDR3: TGTGCCAGCAGTCTGGACAGGGCTGCCTATGGCTACACCTTC.

This rearrangement joins TRBV2 to TRBJ2-7, with TRBD1 matching 9 bases. CDR1 SNHLY and CDR2 FYNNEI come from the germline V gene. The CDR3 spans 16 residues. Trimming at V came to 5 bases and at J to 2 bases, leaving 10 bases not matched to a gene. The CDR3 sequence: CASSSGTGLMAYEQYF. In DNA, the CDR3 is TGTGCCAGCAGTTCCGGGACAGGGCTTATGGCCTACGAGCAGTACTTC.

The chain carries TRBV19 and TRBJ1-5; D is possibly TRBD1 (5 bases). Germline CDR1 reads LNHDA; CDR2 reads SQIVND (reference sequence). Trimming took 3 bases from V and 4 from J, leaving 7 bases between them. The CDR3 runs 13 residues. CDR3 DNA sequence: TGTGCCAGTAGTATCAGGGAAAATCAGCCCCAGCATTTT. Its protein is CASSIRENQPQHF.

V usage is TRBV19 and J usage is TRBJ2-7; TRBD2 matches 10 bases. The CDR3 loop spans 15 amino acids. V shed 3 bases, J shed 2 bases, and the junction held 4 bases outside the gene matches. The germline V gene encodes CDR1 LNHDA and CDR2 SQIVND (reference sequence). CDR3 sequence (DNA): TGTGCCAGTAGTATGATAGCGGGGGGAACCTACGAGCAGTACTTC. Translated, it gives CASSMIAGGTYEQYF. The full variable domain, with the rest looked up from reference TRBV19 and TRBJ2-7, is DGGITQSPKYLFRKEGQNVTLSCEQNLNHDAMYWYRQDPGQGLRLIYYSQIVNDFQKGDIAEGYSVSREKKESFPLTVTSAQKNPTAFYLCASSMIAGGTYEQYFGPGTRLTVT.

The rearrangement joins TRBV15 to TRBJ1-1; 7 positions agree with TRBD1. Looked up from germline, CDR1 is LNHNV and CDR2 is YYDKDF (reference sequence). The CDR3 extends over 15 amino acids. The V segment lost 0 bases and the J segment 5 bases; nucleotides outside the gene matches: 6. The CDR3 protein is CATSREKGQNTEAFF. CDR3 bases: TGTGCCACCAGCAGAGAGAAGGGACAGAATACTGAAGCTTTCTTT.

The chain employs TRBV7-2 and TRBJ2-1; 7 bases line up with TRBD1. The CDR3 spans 12 residues. Germline V gene lookup returns CDR1 SGHTA and CDR2 FQGNSA. The trim removed 5 bases at V and 10 bases at J, leaving 5 bases unmatched. The CDR3 DNA sequence: TGTGCCAGCAGCCTCGGGACAGCCGAGCAGTTCTTC. This encodes CASSLGTAEQFF.

The V and J genes are TRBV19 and TRBJ2-5, with 11 bases aligning to TRBD2. Germline values: CDR1 LNHDA, CDR2 SQIVND (reference sequence). The CDR3 extends over 15 amino acids. The V gene end was trimmed by 6 bases and the J gene end by 5 bases; junction bases not matched to a gene: 8. CDR3 in amino acids: CASRTSGEWGETQYF. Here the CDR3 DNA reads TGTGCCAGTAGGACTAGCGGGGAATGGGGGGAGACCCAGTACTTC. The whole variable domain, remainder taken from reference TRBV19 and TRBJ2-5, is DGGITQSPKYLFRKEGQNVTLSCEQNLNHDAMYWYRQDPGQGLRLIYYSQIVNDFQKGDIAEGYSVSREKKESFPLTVTSAQKNPTAFYLCASRTSGEWGETQYFGPGTRLLVL.